The 16 T cell receptor beta chains reported below all come from one sample, sequenced in a study of OX40 agonist ivuxolimab in advanced cancers. Profiling relied on immunoSEQ multiplex PCR, and the TCRdb table lists in-frame clones only, not all of them. The data hold 25,000 to 30,000 clones, with roughly 83% observed a single time. Material: CD4+ or CD8+ T cells sorted from blood, obtained in a trial of the OX40 agonist ivuxolimab. Receptor source: an adult with an advanced solid tumor such as melanoma, head and neck, liver or kidney cancer.

V usage is TRBV6-5 and J usage is TRBJ1-1, with D unresolved. The ends were cut back, 6 bases at V and 3 bases at J, with 14 bases in the middle. The CDR3 length is 14 residues. CDR1 is MNHEY and CDR2 is SVGAGI in the germline V gene. The CDR3 DNA sequence: TGTGCCAGCAGCCTCTTAAGTGTGGACACTGAAGCTTTCTTT. Its protein product is CASSLLSVDTEAFF.

This clone has just one count. The V gene is TRBV11-3, the J gene TRBJ2-1; 12 bases align to TRBD1. The CDR3 contains 15 residues. The V gene's germline CDR1 is SGHNT and CDR2 YENEEA. J was trimmed by 7 bases and V by 5 bases; bases with no gene match: 6. The CDR3 DNA is TGTGCCAGCAGCAGACGGGACAGGGGGCAGAATGAGCAGTTCTTC. Protein sequence: CASSRRDRGQNEQFF.

The J gene is TRBJ2-1, the V gene TRBV4-1; 15 bases align to TRBD2. The germline CDR1 and CDR2 sequences are MGHRA and YSYEKL. The junction had 3 bases not matched to a gene; V was cut back by 4 bases and J by 8 bases. The CDR3 length is 15 residues. CDR3 sequence (DNA): TGCGCCAGCAGCCGGACTAGCGGGGGGGTACATGAGCAGTTCTTC. It codes for CASSRTSGGVHEQFF.

The chain joins TRBV27 to TRBJ2-1, with D uncertain. Germline V lookup: CDR1 MNHEY, CDR2 SMNVEV (reference sequence). V gave up 0 bases and J gave up 4 bases, with 10 bases separating them. The CDR3 loop spans 15 amino acids. In DNA form, the CDR3 reads TGTGCCAGCAGTTTATCGCAGGTAGGATACAATGAGCAGTTCTTC. Protein sequence: CASSLSQVGYNEQFF.

This clone came up once. The chain is built from TRBV11-3 and TRBJ2-3; D is ambiguous. The germline CDR1 and CDR2 sequences are SGHNT and YENEEA. This CDR3 spans 15 amino acids. V dropped 0 bases and J dropped 6 bases, with 13 bases sitting between them. CDR3 sequence reads: CASSLDEAHPDTQYF. The CDR3 DNA follows: TGTGCCAGCAGCTTAGATGAAGCCCATCCCGATACGCAGTATTTT.

Judged by abundance, this clone is medium-sized (0.01 to 0.1%). V usage is TRBV2 and J usage is TRBJ1-3; unclear D gene. Trimming removed 7 bases at V and 3 bases at J, with 16 bases between. The CDR3 contains 15 residues. Looked up from germline, CDR1 is SNHLY and CDR2 is FYNNEI. Written as DNA, the CDR3 is TGTGCCAGCACCCCCGGGCGGGAAAGTGGAAACACCATATATTTT. It encodes CASTPGRESGNTIYF.

The rearrangement joins TRBV4-1 to TRBJ2-4, with D possibly TRBD2 on 7 matching bases. CDR1 MGHRA and CDR2 YSYEKL come from the germline V gene. This CDR3 spans 19 amino acids. V was trimmed by 0 bases and J by 1 base, leaving 19 bases between them. In DNA form, the CDR3 reads TGCGCCAGCAGCCAAGAGGGAGGTAGGGGGGGGTTTGCCAAAAACATTCAGTACTTC. It encodes CASSQEGGRGGFAKNIQYF.

This sequence joins TRBV9 and TRBJ2-7; TRBD2 matches 11 bases. The CDR3 loop spans 14 amino acids. Germline lookup yields CDR1 SGDLS and CDR2 YYNGEE. J was trimmed by 3 bases and V by 3 bases; bases with no gene match: 2. The CDR3: CASSASGGLYEQYF. CDR3 nucleotides: TGTGCCAGCAGCGCTAGCGGGGGGCTCTACGAGCAGTACTTC. The entire variable domain, with the rest obtained from reference TRBV9 and TRBJ2-7, is as follows: DSGVTQTPKHLITATGQRVTLRCSPRSGDLSVYWYQQSLDQGLQFLIQYYNGEERAKGNILERFSAQQFPDLHSELNLSSLELGDSALYFCASSASGGLYEQYFGPGTRLTVT.

The rearrangement uses TRBV5-1 and TRBJ1-1; D is unclear. The CDR3 contains 17 residues. The ends were cut back, 6 bases at V and 4 bases at J, with 25 bases in the middle. From germline, CDR1 is SGHRS and CDR2 YFSETQ. The CDR3 loop is CASNPSWASFTSTEAFF. The CDR3 DNA follows: TGCGCCAGCAACCCCTCCTGGGCCTCTTTCACGAGCACTGAAGCTTTCTTT.

This clone was recorded a few times. The chain recombines TRBV28 with TRBJ2-7; D not certain. The length of the CDR3 is 11 residues. The germline V and J ends were trimmed by 6 bases and 5 bases, with 8 bases remaining between them. The germline V gene has CDR1 MDHEN and CDR2 SYDVKM. CDR3 in amino acids: CASRITDEQYF. CDR3 coding DNA: TGTGCCAGCAGGATTACTGACGAGCAGTACTTC.

The V and J genes are TRBV28 and TRBJ2-7; D not resolved. The CDR3 is made up of 11 amino acids. Germline V gives CDR1 MDHEN, CDR2 SYDVKM. Trimming cost V 5 bases and J 2 bases, with 4 bases left between them. For the CDR3, the DNA is TGTGCCAGCAGTGATACCTACGAGCAGTACTTC. Its translation: CASSDTYEQYF.

The chain has TRBV10-3 and TRBJ2-7; D call uncertain. The CDR3 has 14 residues. V was trimmed by 3 bases and J by 4 bases, leaving 13 bases between them. Germline lookup yields CDR1 ENHRY and CDR2 SYGVKD. The CDR3 spells CAISDVKDPYEQYF. DNA for the CDR3: TGTGCCATCAGTGACGTTAAGGACCCTTACGAGCAGTACTTC.

The chain has TRBV4-1 and TRBJ1-2; weak D call: TRBD1 (6 bases). Germline assignment: CDR1 MGHRA and CDR2 YSYEKL. This CDR3 has 14 amino acids. V lost 5 bases and J 0 bases, leaving 10 bases between the germline ends. In DNA, the CDR3 is TGCGCCAGCAGCTCCCGGGACACTAACTATGGCTACACCTTC. It is translated as CASSSRDTNYGYTF.

This clone was observed a single time. This chain links TRBV2 with TRBJ2-5, with TRBD1 identical over 11 bases. Germline assignment: CDR1 SNHLY and CDR2 FYNNEI. CDR3 length: 16 residues. With 6 bases clipped from V and 1 base from J, the junction kept 7 bases outside the gene matches. CDR3 residues: CASSDGTGGLQETQYF. The CDR3 coding sequence is TGTGCCAGCAGCGACGGGACAGGGGGACTCCAAGAGACCCAGTACTTC.

This chain connects TRBV28 to TRBJ2-7; D tentatively fits TRBD1 or TRBD2 (5 bases each). V lost 4 bases, J lost 0 bases, and 10 bases lay in between. The V gene's germline CDR1 is MDHEN and CDR2 SYDVKM. The CDR3 sequence is 14 residues long. CDR3 loop: CASSWDGVSYEQYF. CDR3 sequence (DNA): TGTGCCAGCAGTTGGGACGGGGTCTCCTACGAGCAGTACTTC.

This clone was counted a single time. The V gene is TRBV7-9, the J gene TRBJ2-2; 12 bases match TRBD1. Germline assignment: CDR1 SEHNR and CDR2 FQNEAQ (reference sequence). Germline trimming cut 4 bases from V and 1 base from J; bases unmatched to any gene: 7. The CDR3 runs 18 residues. CDR3 in DNA: TGTGCCAGCAGCTCGGGACAGGGGGCGATGAGGAACACCGGGGAGCTGTTTTTT. Translated, it gives CASSSGQGAMRNTGELFF. Complete variable domain (other parts from reference TRBV7-9 and TRBJ2-2): DTGVSQNPRHKITKRGQNVTFRCDPISEHNRLYWYRQTLGQGPEFLTYFQNEAQLEKSRLLSDRFSAERPKGSFSTLEIQRTEQGDSAMYLCASSSGQGAMRNTGELFFGEGSRLTVL.